This T cell receptor beta chain is drawn from a study of identical twins. Germline CDR1 reads MNHEY; CDR2 reads SVGEGT. The CDR3 is 14 residues long. In the case of this clonotype: As yet, its antigen is unknown. A junction boundary mismatches the germline segment, possibly from a read error.

Unique molecular identifiers were present on cDNA, and template switching added a universal primer site. Using its own MiXCR run on the 5' RACE reads, TCRdb lists one record per CDR3 protein. The top ten hold about 7.1% of the sample, which has under 350,000 distinct CDR3 sequences, roughly 9.8% seen once. The study's findings and limits: Conclusions were based on cross-sectional statistical analysis, without following the same donors.

These records were also assigned to another study, of yellow fever vaccine responses in identical twins.

The V call is TRBV6-2 or TRBV6-3, the J call TRBJ2-1, with 7 positions matching TRBD2. This sequence originates from a young woman in good health. Sequencing was carried out using CD8+ T cells sorted from blood. The CDR3 reads CASTYGTNYNEQFF. The DNA of the CDR3 is TGTGCCAGCACTTACGGGACTAATTACAATGAGCAGTTCTTC.